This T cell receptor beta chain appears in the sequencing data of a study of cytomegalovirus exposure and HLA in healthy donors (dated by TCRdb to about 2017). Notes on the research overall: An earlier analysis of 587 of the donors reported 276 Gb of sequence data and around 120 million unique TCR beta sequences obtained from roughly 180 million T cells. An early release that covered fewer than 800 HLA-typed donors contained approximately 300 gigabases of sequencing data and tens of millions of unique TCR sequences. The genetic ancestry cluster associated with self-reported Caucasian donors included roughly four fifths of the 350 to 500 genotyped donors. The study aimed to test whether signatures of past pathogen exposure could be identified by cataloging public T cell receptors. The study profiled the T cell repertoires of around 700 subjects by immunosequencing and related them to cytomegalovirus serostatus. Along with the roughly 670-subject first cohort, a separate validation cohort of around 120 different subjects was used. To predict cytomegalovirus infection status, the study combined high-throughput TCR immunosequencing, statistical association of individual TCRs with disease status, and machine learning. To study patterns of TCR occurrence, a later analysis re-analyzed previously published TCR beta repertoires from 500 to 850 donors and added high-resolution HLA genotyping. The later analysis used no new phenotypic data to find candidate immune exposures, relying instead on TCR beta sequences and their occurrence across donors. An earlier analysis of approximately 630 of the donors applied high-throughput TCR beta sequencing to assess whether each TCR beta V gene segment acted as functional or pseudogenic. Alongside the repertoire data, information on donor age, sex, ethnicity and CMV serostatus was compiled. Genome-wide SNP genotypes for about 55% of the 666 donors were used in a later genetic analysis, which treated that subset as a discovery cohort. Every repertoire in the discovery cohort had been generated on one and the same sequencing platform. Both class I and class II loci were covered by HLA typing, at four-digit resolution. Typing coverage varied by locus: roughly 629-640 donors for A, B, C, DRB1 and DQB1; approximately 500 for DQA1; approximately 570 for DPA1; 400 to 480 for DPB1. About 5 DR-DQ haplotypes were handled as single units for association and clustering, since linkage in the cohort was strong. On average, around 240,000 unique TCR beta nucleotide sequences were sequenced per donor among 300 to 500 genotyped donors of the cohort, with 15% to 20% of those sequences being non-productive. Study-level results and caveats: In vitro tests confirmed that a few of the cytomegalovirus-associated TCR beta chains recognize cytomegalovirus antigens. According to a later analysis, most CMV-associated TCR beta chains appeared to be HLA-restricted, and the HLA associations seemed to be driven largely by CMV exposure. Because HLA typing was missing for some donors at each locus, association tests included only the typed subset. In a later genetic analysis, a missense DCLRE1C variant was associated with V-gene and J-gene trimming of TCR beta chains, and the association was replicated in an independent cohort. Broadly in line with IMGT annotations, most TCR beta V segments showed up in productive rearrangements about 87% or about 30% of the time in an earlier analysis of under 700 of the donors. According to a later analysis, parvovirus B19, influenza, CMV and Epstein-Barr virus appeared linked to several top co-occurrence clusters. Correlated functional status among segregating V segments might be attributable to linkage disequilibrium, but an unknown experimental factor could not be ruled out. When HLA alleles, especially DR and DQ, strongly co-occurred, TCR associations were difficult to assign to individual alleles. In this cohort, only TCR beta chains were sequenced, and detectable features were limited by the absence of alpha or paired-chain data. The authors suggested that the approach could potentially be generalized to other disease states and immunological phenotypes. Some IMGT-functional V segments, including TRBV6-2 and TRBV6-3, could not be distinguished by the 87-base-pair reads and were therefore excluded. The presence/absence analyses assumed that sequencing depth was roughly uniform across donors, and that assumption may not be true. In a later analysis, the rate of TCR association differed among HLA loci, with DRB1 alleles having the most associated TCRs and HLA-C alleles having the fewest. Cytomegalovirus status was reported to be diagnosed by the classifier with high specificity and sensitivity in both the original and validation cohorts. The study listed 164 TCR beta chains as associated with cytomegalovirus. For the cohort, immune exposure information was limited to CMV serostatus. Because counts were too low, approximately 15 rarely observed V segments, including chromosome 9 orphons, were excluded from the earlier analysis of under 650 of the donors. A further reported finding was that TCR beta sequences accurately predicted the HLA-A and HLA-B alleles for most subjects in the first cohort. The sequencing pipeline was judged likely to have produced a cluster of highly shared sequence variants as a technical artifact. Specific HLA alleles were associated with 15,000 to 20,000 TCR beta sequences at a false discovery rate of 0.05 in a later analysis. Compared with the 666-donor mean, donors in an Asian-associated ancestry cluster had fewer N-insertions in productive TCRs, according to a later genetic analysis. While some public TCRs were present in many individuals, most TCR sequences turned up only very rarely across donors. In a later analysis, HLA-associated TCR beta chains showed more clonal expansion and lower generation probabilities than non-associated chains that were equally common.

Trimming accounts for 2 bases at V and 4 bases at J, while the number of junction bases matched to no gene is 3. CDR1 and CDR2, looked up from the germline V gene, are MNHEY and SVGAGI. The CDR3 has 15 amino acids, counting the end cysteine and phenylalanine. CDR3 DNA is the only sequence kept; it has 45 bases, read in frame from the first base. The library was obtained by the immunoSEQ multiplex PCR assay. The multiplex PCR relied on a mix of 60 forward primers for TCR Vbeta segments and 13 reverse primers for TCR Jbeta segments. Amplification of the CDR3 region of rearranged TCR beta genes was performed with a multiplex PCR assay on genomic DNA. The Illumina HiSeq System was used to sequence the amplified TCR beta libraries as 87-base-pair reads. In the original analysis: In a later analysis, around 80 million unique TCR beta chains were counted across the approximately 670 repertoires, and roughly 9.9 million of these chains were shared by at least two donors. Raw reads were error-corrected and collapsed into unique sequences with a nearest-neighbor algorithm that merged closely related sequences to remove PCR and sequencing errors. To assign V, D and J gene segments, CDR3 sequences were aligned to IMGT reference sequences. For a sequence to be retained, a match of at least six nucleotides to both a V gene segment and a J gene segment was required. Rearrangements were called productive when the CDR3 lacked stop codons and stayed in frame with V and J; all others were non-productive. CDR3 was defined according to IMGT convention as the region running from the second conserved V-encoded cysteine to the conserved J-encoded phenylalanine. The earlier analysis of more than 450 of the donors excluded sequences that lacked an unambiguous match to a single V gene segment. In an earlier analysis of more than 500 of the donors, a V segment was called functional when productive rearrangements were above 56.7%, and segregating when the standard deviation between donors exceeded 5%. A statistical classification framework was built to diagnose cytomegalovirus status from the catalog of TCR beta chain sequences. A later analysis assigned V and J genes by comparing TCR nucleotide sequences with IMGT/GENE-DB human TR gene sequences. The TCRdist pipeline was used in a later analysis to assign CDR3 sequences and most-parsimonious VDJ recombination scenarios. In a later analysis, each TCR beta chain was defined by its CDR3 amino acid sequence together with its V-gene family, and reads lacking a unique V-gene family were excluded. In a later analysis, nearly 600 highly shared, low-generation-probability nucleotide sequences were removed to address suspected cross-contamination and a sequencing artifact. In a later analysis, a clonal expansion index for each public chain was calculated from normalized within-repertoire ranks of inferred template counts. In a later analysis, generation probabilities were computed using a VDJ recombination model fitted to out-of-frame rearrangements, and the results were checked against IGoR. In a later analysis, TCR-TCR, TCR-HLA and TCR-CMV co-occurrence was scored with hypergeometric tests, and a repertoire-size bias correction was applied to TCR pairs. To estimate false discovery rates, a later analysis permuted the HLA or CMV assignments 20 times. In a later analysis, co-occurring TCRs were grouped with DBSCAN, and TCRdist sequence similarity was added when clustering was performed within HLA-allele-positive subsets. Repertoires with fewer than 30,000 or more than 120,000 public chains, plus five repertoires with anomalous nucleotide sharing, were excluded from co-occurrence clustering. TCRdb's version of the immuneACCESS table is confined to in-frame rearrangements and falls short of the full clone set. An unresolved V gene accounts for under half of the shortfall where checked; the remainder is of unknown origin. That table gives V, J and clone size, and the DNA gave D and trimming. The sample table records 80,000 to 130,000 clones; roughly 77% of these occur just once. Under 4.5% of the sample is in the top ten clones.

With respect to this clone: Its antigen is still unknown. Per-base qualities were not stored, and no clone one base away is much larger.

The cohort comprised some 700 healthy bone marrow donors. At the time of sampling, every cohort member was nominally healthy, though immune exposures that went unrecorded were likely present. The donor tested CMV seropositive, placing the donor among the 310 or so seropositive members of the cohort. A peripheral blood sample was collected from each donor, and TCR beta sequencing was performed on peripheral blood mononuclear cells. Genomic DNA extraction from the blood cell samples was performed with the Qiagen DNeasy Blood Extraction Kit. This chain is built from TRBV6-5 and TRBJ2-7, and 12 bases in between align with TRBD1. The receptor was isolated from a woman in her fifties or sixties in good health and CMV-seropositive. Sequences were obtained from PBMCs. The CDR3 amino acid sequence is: CASSYGTGGIYEQYF. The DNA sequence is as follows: TGTGCCAGCAGTTACGGGACAGGGGGCATATACGAGCAGTACTTC.